The sample holds many counts of the clone carrying this T cell receptor (beta chain). The antigen is unknown. At the time of active disease, bone marrow was collected from every patient. This record belongs to a study of read filtering for tumor transcriptome and immune sequencing. On the study more broadly: After DNase treatment, RNA was made into whole-transcriptome libraries.

Broader study findings: Approximately 82% of IR-seq clonotypes had a single read, yet these held approximately 4% of reads. The CD138-negative fraction was mixed bone marrow immune cells, not pure T cells.

From about 400 ng of RNA, a library with molecular barcoded alpha/delta and beta/gamma adaptors was made. TCRdb re-analysed the reads in MiXCR, keeping a single row per CDR3 protein. The sample yields roughly 5,800 distinct CDR3 sequences, 20% to 25% seen once. The CDR3 consists of 13 residues. Germline loops: CDR1 SGHVS, CDR2 FQNEAQ. V shed 5 bases and J shed 6 bases, with 11 bases lying between them. The sequence was obtained from a donor aged 40 or older with multiple myeloma. Source material: a population of CD138-negative cells sorted from bone marrow. This sequence joins TRBV7-8 and TRBJ2-1, with D possibly being TRBD2 (6 bases). As DNA, the CDR3 is TGTGCCAGCAGCCCCGGGGGTCCCAATGAGCAGTTCTTC. It is translated as CASSPGGPNEQFF.